This T cell receptor (beta chain) is drawn from a study of T cell clonotyping in hematopoietic cell transplantation. Notes on the study in general: After transplant, recipient diversity fell while pathologically expanded clonotypes grew through day 180.

Specified time point: recipient sample about 28 days before transplant, after cytoreduction. Worth noting for this clone: What it binds is not known.

The repertoire was sequenced with immunoSEQ multiplex PCR; TCRdb's copy has only in-frame clones and lacks some. Counted here are around 25,000 clones, about 70% occurring once; the ten biggest clones make up about 6%. The CDR3 consists of 15 residues. Germline loops: CDR1 LGHNA, CDR2 YSLEER. With 3 bases removed from V and 1 base from J, the gap between germline ends came to 12 bases. This TCR came from a man aged 50 to 59 with myelodysplastic syndrome. Some clones in this sample may be carry-over from other donors' samples. V usage is TRBV4-3 and J usage is TRBJ2-5; perhaps TRBD2 as D (7 bases). The input for sequencing was peripheral blood mononuclear cells, taken before stem cell transplant. CDR3 in amino acids: CASSQGGTSQETQYF. As DNA, the CDR3 is TGCGCCAGCAGCCAGGGGGGGACATCCCAAGAGACCCAGTACTTC.